Detailed here is one T cell receptor beta chain. This sample was included in a study of T cell responses to AZD1222 COVID-19 vaccine. Some clones are missing from TCRdb's copy, which holds only in-frame ones; the method was immunoSEQ multiplex PCR. Seen here are 150,000 to 200,000 clones, more than 85% observed once, and the top ten hold less than 2%. The material was peripheral blood, obtained 28 days after the second AZD1222 dose. The receptor's source is an adult who received the AZD1222 COVID-19 vaccine.

The CDR3 loop is CASSYGGLGTDTQYF. The CDR3 region has the DNA TGTGCCAGCAGTTACGGGGGTTTGGGCACAGATACGCAGTATTTT. This chain links TRBV6-5 with TRBJ2-3; either TRBD1 or TRBD2 may fit D (5 bases each). Germline V gene data show CDR1 as MNHEY and CDR2 as SVGAGI. Trimming took 2 bases from V and 1 from J, leaving 10 bases between them. This CDR3 region has 15 residues.